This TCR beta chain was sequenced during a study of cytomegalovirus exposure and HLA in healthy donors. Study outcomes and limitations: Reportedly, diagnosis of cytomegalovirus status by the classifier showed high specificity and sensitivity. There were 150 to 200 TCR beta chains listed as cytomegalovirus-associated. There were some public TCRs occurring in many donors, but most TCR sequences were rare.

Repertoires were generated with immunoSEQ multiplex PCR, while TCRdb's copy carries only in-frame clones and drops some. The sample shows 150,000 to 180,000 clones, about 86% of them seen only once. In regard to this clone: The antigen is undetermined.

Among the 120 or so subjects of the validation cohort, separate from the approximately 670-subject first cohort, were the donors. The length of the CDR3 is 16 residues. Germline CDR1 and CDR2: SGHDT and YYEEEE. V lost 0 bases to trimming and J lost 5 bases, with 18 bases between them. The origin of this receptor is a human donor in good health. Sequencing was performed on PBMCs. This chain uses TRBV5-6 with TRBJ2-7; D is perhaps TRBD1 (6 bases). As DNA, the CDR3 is TGTGCCAGCAGCTTGGTATGGTCAGGGGAGTTCGACGAGCAGTACTTC. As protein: CASSLVWSGEFDEQYF.